This record looks at one T cell receptor (beta chain) sequence and its context. Clones were sequenced by immunoSEQ multiplex PCR, and TCRdb holds only the in-frame ones, with some missing. The sample consists of around 130,000 clones, around 89% of them appearing once. The CDR3 covers 11 residues. The V gene lost 8 bases and the J gene lost 2 bases, with 4 bases spanning the gap. Germline V lookup: CDR1 MNHEY, CDR2 SVGAGI. The record originates from a study of T cell responses to AZD1222 COVID-19 vaccine. The V call is TRBV6-5, the J call TRBJ1-5; D is undetermined. The TCR was taken from an adult who received the AZD1222 COVID-19 vaccine. Specimen: peripheral blood, collected 28 days after the second AZD1222 dose. For the CDR3, the DNA is TGTGCCAGCGGCGGCAATCAGCCCCAGCATTTT. This encodes CASGGNQPQHF.